Following are 9 T cell receptor beta chains from one sample sequenced in a study of T cell responses to AZD1222 COVID-19 vaccine. Only in-frame clones appear in the TCRdb table, and some are missing; sequencing was by immunoSEQ multiplex PCR. The sample lists about 180,000 clones, nearly 95% occurring once. The starting material was peripheral blood, obtained 28 days after the second AZD1222 dose. These TCRs come from an adult who received the AZD1222 COVID-19 vaccine.

V is TRBV6-6 and J is TRBJ1-6, with D possibly matching TRBD1 (6 bases). V shed 4 bases and J shed 10 bases, with 8 bases lying between them. The CDR3 totals 12 residues. From germline, CDR1 is MNHNY and CDR2 SVGAGI (reference sequence). CDR3 DNA sequence: TGTGCCAGCAGTTCCCAGGGGTCACCCCTCCACTTT. Its protein is CASSSQGSPLHF.

This chain links TRBV7-2 with TRBJ1-6; D not resolved. The CDR3 contains 16 residues. In germline, CDR1 is SGHTA, CDR2 FQGNSA. V was cut by 4 bases and J by 0 bases, with 10 bases left in between. The CDR3 coding sequence is TGTGCCAGCAGCTCCCGGGATAGCTCCTATAATTCACCCCTCCACTTT. Its protein product is CASSSRDSSYNSPLHF.

The chain uses TRBV6-5 and TRBJ2-1; TRBD2 is a possible D gene (5 bases). There are 13 residues in the CDR3. Germline CDR1 reads MNHEY; CDR2 reads SVGAGI. The germline V and J ends were trimmed by 2 bases and 7 bases, with 9 bases remaining between them. The CDR3 here is CASSYDGGNEQFF. CDR3 nucleotide sequence: TGTGCCAGCAGTTACGATGGAGGAAATGAGCAGTTCTTC.

The sample holds one count of this clone. The chain has TRBV11-1 and TRBJ2-5, with unresolved D. CDR1 and CDR2 (germline): SGHAT, FQDESV (reference sequence). The CDR3 sequence is 13 residues long. The ends were cut back, 5 bases at V and 5 bases at J, with 12 bases in the middle. CDR3 protein: CASSADPEETQYF. The CDR3, as DNA: TGTGCCAGCAGCGCAGACCCCGAGGAGACCCAGTACTTC. Drawing the rest from reference TRBV11-1 and TRBJ2-5, the complete variable domain is EAEVAQSPRYKITEKSQAVAFWCDPISGHATLYWYRQILGQGPELLVQFQDESVVDDSQLPKDRFSAERLKGVDSTLKIQPAELGDSAMYLCASSADPEETQYFGPGTRLLVL.

V and J are TRBV25-1 and TRBJ1-1; D is ambiguous. The length of the CDR3 is 12 residues. Germline lookup yields CDR1 MGHDK and CDR2 SYGVNS. V was trimmed by 6 bases and J by 0 bases, leaving 5 bases between them. CDR3 in DNA: TGTGCCAGCAGGAGGATGAACACTGAAGCTTTCTTT. This gives the protein CASRRMNTEAFF.

The rearrangement links TRBV19 to TRBJ1-2; perhaps TRBD1 as D (5 bases). Between the trimmed V and J ends, which lost 6 bases and 4 bases, there was a span of 12 bases. The CDR3 is 13 residues long. Germline V gives CDR1 LNHDA, CDR2 SQIVND (reference sequence). The CDR3 reads CASRPREVYGYTF. DNA for the CDR3: TGTGCCAGTAGGCCCAGGGAAGTCTATGGCTACACCTTC.

The chain has TRBV9 and TRBJ2-4; 7 nucleotides agree with TRBD1. This CDR3 contains 14 residues. The V gene end was trimmed by 4 bases and the J gene end by 6 bases; junction bases not matched to a gene: 7. Germline-derived CDR1 and CDR2 are SGDLS and YYNGEE. The DNA for the CDR3 is TGTGCCAGCAGCAAACAGGGGTCGGGAAACATTCAGTACTTC. Translated: CASSKQGSGNIQYF.

On this clone itself: Mismatch with germline at one junction end may stem from a read error. The CDR3, as DNA: TGTGCAAGCACAAAACTAGCGACGAGCACAGATACGCAGTATTTT. Amino acids: CASTKLATSTDTQYF. The gene calls are TRBV2 and TRBJ2-3; 7 bases are a match to TRBD2. Germline lookup yields CDR1 SNHLY and CDR2 FYNNEI. The CDR3 runs to 15 residues.

The V call is TRBV5-4, the J call TRBJ1-4; perhaps TRBD1 as D (6 bases). The CDR3 contains 15 residues. Germline V CDR1 and CDR2: SGHNT, YYREEE (reference sequence). Trimming cost V 5 bases and J 2 bases, with 13 bases left between them. CDR3 in DNA: TGTGCCAGCAGTAAATACAGGGAGACTAATGAAAAACTGTTTTTT. Translating gives CASSKYRETNEKLFF. The full variable domain, with the rest looked up from reference TRBV5-4 and TRBJ1-4, is ETGVTQSPTHLIKTRGQQVTLRCSSQSGHNTVSWYQQALGQGPQFIFQYYREEENGRGNFPPRFSGLQFPNYSSELNVNALELDDSALYLCASSKYRETNEKLFFGSGTQLSVL.